This T cell receptor (beta chain) was profiled in a study of blood T cell repertoires in COVID-19. In the study overall: The study drew acute and convalescent COVID-19 samples from the United States, Italy and Spain.

The V and J ends lost 1 base and 8 bases, in that order; junction bases with no gene match: 10. Germline CDR1 and CDR2: MGHRA and YSYEKL. This CDR3 comprises 15 residues. How the authors handled the data: Counts of nucleated cells, estimated from reference gene primer amplification, were obtained. Libraries were prepared by immunoSEQ multiplex PCR; TCRdb keeps only in-frame clonotypes and omits some of them. V, J and clone size are taken as reported in that table, and D and trimming were inferred from the DNA itself. The sample consists of hundreds of thousands of clones, around 86% of them appearing once.

This chain joins TRBV4-1 and TRBJ1-2, with 7 bases identical to TRBD1. The receptor was isolated from a man aged 70 or older with acute or convalescent COVID-19. Source material: peripheral blood. Here the CDR3 reads CASSQADRATGGYTF. The CDR3 DNA sequence: TGCGCCAGCAGCCAAGCCGACAGGGCGACTGGCGGCTACACCTTC.